This T cell receptor beta chain is from a study of human T cells and chemical hapten exposure. About the study: Small pooled library volume differences chiefly drove per-sample TCR yield variation.

This clonotype appeared many times. Time point given: patch test 3, about 24 weeks after DPC sensitization. Treatment specified: therapeutic diphenylcyclopropenone sensitization with weekly scalp DPC. Unfractionated whole blood yielded total RNA. TCRdb processed the RACE reads anew with MiXCR; each CDR3 protein has one entry. The profile covers 50,000 to 75,000 distinct CDR3 sequences, with roughly 11% appearing a single time and around 2.1% taken by the ten largest. V was clipped by 6 bases and J by 1 base; unmatched bases: 5. CDR3 size: 15 residues. The sequencing here drew on whole blood, taken in connection with sensitization to the hapten diphenylcyclopropenone (DPC). The TCR was taken from a woman in her 30s with alopecia areata. Some clones in this sample may be carry-over from other donors' samples. This chain uses TRBV12-3 or TRBV12-4 with TRBJ2-5, with 10 nucleotides matching TRBD2. This chain's CDR3 is CASSRLAGAQETQYF. The DNA for the CDR3 is TGTGCCAGCAGCCGTCTAGCGGGGGCCCAAGAGACCCAGTACTTC.